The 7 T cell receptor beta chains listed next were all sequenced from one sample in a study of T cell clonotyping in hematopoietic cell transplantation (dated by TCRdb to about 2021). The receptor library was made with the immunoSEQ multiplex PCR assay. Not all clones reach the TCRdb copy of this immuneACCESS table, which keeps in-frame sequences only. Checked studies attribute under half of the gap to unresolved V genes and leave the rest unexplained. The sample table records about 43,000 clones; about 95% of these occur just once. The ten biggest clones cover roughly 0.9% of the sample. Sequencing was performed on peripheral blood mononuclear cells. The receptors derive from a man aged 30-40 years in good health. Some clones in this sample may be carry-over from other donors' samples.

The CDR3 bases are TGTGCCAGCAGTTCCGGGACAGGGTTCGCAGGCTACACCTTC. Translated: CASSSGTGFAGYTF. This rearrangement joins TRBV6-5 to TRBJ1-2; 9 nucleotides line up with TRBD1. Germline trimming cut 4 bases from V and 8 bases from J; bases unmatched to any gene: 8. The CDR3 has 14 amino acids. Per the germline V gene, CDR1 is MNHEY and CDR2 is SVGAGI.

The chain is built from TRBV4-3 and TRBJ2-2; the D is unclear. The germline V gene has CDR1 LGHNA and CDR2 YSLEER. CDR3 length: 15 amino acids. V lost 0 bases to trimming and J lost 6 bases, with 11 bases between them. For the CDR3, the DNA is TGCGCCAGCAGCCAAGATAGGGTAGGGTCCGGGGAGCTGTTTTTT. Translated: CASSQDRVGSGELFF.

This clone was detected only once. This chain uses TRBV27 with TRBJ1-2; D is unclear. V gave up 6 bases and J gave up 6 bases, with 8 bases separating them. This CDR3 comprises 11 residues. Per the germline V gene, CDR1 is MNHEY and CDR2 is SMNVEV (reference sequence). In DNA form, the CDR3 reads TGTGCCAGCAGGAATTGGGATGGCTACACCTTC. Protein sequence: CASRNWDGYTF.

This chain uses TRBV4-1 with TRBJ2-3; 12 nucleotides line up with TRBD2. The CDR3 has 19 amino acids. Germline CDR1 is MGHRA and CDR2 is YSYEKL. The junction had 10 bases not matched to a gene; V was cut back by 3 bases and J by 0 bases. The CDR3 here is CASSHRLAGGDSSTDTQYF. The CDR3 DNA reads TGCGCCAGCAGCCATAGGCTAGCGGGAGGGGATTCTAGCACAGATACGCAGTATTTT.

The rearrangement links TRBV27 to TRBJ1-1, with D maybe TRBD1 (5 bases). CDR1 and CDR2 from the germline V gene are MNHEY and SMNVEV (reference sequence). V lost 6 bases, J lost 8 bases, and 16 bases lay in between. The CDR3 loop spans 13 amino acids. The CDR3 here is CASSLGRQIEAFF. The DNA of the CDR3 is TGTGCCAGCAGCCTGGGGCGGCAGATCGAAGCTTTCTTT.

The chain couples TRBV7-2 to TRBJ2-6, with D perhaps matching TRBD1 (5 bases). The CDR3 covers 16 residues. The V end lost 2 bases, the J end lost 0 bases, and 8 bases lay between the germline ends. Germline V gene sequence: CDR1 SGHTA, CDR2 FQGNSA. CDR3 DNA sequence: TGTGCCAGCAGCTTAAACAGGAACTCTGGGGCCAACGTCCTGACTTTC. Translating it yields CASSLNRNSGANVLTF.

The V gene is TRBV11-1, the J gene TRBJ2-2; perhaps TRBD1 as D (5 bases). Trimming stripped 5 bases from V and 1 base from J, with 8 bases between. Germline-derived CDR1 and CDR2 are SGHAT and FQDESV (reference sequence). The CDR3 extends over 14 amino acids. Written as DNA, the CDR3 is TGTGCCAGCAGCCTAGACAGGAACACCGGGGAGCTGTTTTTT. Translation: CASSLDRNTGELFF.